The 17 T cell receptor beta chains below were found in one sample sequenced in a study of blood T cell repertoires in COVID-19 (dated by TCRdb to the early 2020s). The library relied on the immunoSEQ multiplex PCR assay. Not all clones reach the TCRdb copy of this immuneACCESS table, which keeps in-frame sequences only. Checked studies attribute under half of the gap to unresolved V genes and leave the rest unexplained. The sample data list about 80,000 clones, and roughly four fifths of these were observed just once. The ten largest account for approximately 9.1% of the sample. Sequencing was performed on peripheral blood. Source of these receptors: a human donor in a cohort sampled during active COVID-19.

This clone was observed a few times. V usage is TRBV19 and J usage is TRBJ1-5; D is perhaps TRBD1 (5 bases). The V gene's germline CDR1 is LNHDA and CDR2 SQIVND (reference sequence). The CDR3 is 15 amino acids. V was trimmed by 2 bases and J by 2 bases, leaving 10 bases between them. Here the CDR3 DNA reads TGTGCCAGTAGTATAACCAGGGCTGGCAATCAGCCCCAGCATTTT. It codes for CASSITRAGNQPQHF.

The chain combines TRBV6-5 with TRBJ1-4; 8 nucleotides agree with TRBD1. Germline V gives CDR1 MNHEY, CDR2 SVGAGI. The junction had 3 bases not matched to a gene; V was cut back by 0 bases and J by 3 bases. The CDR3 runs 16 residues. The CDR3 DNA sequence: TGTGCCAGCAGTTACTCCGGACAGGGACCTAATGAAAAACTGTTTTTT. As protein: CASSYSGQGPNEKLFF.

The J gene is TRBJ1-4, the V gene TRBV5-1; D uncertain. The CDR3 loop spans 16 amino acids. Germline V CDR1 and CDR2: SGHRS, YFSETQ. Trimming pared 7 bases from V and 0 bases from J, leaving 16 bases between. The CDR3 sequence is CASSEIGGATNEKLFF. The CDR3 DNA sequence: TGCGCCAGCTCCGAGATTGGCGGAGCAACTAATGAAAAACTGTTTTTT.

This clone occurred once. The chain couples TRBV7-2 to TRBJ2-3; 10 bases map to TRBD1. CDR1 and CDR2 (germline): SGHTA, FQGNSA. This CDR3 has 16 residues. Trimming at V came to 4 bases and at J to 5 bases, leaving 9 bases not matched to a gene. The chain's CDR3 is CASSYSSGTGVDTQYF. CDR3 nucleotides: TGTGCCAGCAGCTACTCCTCCGGGACAGGGGTAGATACGCAGTATTTT.

CDR3 sequence (DNA): TGTGCCAGCAGCTCCAGCGGGGCGAGCTCCTACGAGCAGTACTTC. This sequence encodes CASSSSGASSYEQYF. The rearrangement joins TRBV7-9 to TRBJ2-7; 7 bases map to TRBD2. Unmatched junction bases numbered 6, after V lost 4 bases and J lost 0 bases. This CDR3 is 15 amino acids long. Germline V CDR1 and CDR2: SEHNR, FQNEAQ (reference sequence).

V is TRBV9 and J is TRBJ2-1; 8 nucleotides match TRBD2. Per germline, CDR1 SGDLS and CDR2 YYNGEE. The length of the CDR3 is 17 residues. V lost 4 bases to trimming and J lost 0 bases; unmatched junction nucleotides: 9. CDR3 coding DNA: TGTGCCAGCAGCCCCCTTAGCGGGGCCCCCTCCTACAATGAGCAGTTCTTC. It specifies CASSPLSGAPSYNEQFF.

This clone was counted a single time. This sequence joins TRBV9 and TRBJ2-1; 8 bases map to TRBD1. CDR3 size: 15 residues. Germline assignment: CDR1 SGDLS and CDR2 YYNGEE. The V gene end was trimmed by 0 bases and the J gene end by 3 bases; junction bases not matched to a gene: 2. The CDR3 DNA follows: TGTGCCAGCAGCGTAGAGGGGACAGGCTACAATGAGCAGTTCTTC. Translation gives CASSVEGTGYNEQFF.

The chain has TRBV28 and TRBJ2-1, with 8 bases that match TRBD2. J gave up 6 bases and V 1 base, and 5 bases lay outside the gene matches. Germline assignment: CDR1 MDHEN and CDR2 SYDVKM. The CDR3 extends over 15 amino acids. CDR3 bases: TGTGCCAGCAGTTTATTAACTAGCGGCCTCAATGAGCAGTTCTTC. This sequence encodes CASSLLTSGLNEQFF.

The rearrangement links TRBV14 to TRBJ2-3, with a weak D call TRBD2 (5 bases). The length of the CDR3 is 14 residues. Looked up from germline, CDR1 is SGHDN and CDR2 is FVKESK. Deletions cut 1 base from V and 10 bases from J, with 15 bases between. The CDR3 sequence is CASSQAAATYAQYF. The DNA for the CDR3 is TGTGCCAGCAGCCAAGCAGCGGCCACTTATGCGCAGTATTTT.

The gene calls are TRBV6-5 and TRBJ2-5, with 15 bases lining up with TRBD2. Trimming cost V 6 bases and J 5 bases; bases outside gene matches: 4. This CDR3 is built from 15 residues. Germline CDR1 is MNHEY and CDR2 is SVGAGI. Written as DNA, the CDR3 is TGTGCCAGCAGGGGCGGGACTAGCGGGGGGGAGACCCAGTACTTC. It codes for CASRGGTSGGETQYF.

This sequence joins TRBV2 and TRBJ1-5; TRBD1 is a possible D gene (5 bases). Trimming took off 2 bases at V and 6 bases at J, with 14 bases between the two ends. Germline V gene lookup returns CDR1 SNHLY and CDR2 FYNNEI. The CDR3 contains 15 residues. The CDR3 here is CASSETRQRGQPQHF. The CDR3 bases are TGTGCCAGCAGTGAAACCCGACAGAGAGGTCAGCCCCAGCATTTT.

This clone was counted a few times. The chain employs TRBV7-3 and TRBJ2-1; 8 bases fit TRBD2. The CDR3 has 15 amino acids. Trimming removed 5 bases from V and 8 bases from J; junction bases left unmatched: 11. From germline, CDR1 is SGHTA and CDR2 FQGTGA. In nucleotides, the CDR3 is TGTGCCAGCAGCCGATCTAGCGGGTTCGGCGATGAGCAGTTCTTC. Translating it yields CASSRSSGFGDEQFF. The variable domain in full, completed from reference TRBV7-3 and TRBJ2-1, reads GAGVSQTPSNKVTEKGKYVELRCDPISGHTALYWYRQSLGQGPEFLIYFQGTGAADDSGLPNDRFFAVRPEGSVSTLKIQRTERGDSAVYLCASSRSSGFGDEQFFGPGTRLTVL.

J is TRBJ2-3 and V is TRBV4-1; 12 bases are shared with TRBD2. The CDR3 is made up of 13 amino acids. Germline V gene data show CDR1 as MGHRA and CDR2 as YSYEKL. The CDR3 nucleotides read TGCTCCTCTAGCGGGGGGGCCCAAGATACGCAGTATTTT. Its translation: CSSSGGAQDTQYF.

The CDR3 here is CASSPPGGGILSNQPQHF. In DNA form, the CDR3 reads TGTGCCAGCAGCCCCCCTGGAGGCGGTATCCTCAGCAATCAGCCCCAGCATTTT. J is TRBJ1-5 and V is TRBV21-1. TRBV21-1 is a known pseudogene. CDR3 length equals 18 residues.

The rearrangement uses TRBV9 and TRBJ2-1; 14 positions match TRBD2. This CDR3 spans 16 amino acids. From germline, CDR1 is SGDLS and CDR2 YYNGEE. J gave up 5 bases and V 4 bases, and 5 bases lay outside the gene matches. The CDR3 sequence is CASSTRGLAGDNEQFF. The DNA for the CDR3 is TGTGCCAGCAGCACCAGGGGACTAGCGGGAGACAATGAGCAGTTCTTC.

V and J are TRBV3-1 (or the pseudogene TRBV3-2) and TRBJ2-7; 8 bases fit TRBD2. CDR1 and CDR2 (germline): LGHDT, YNNKEL (reference sequence). J gave up 3 bases and V 4 bases, and 5 bases lay outside the gene matches. The CDR3 has 14 residues. The CDR3 nucleotides read TGTGCCAGCAGCCGAAGCGGGGGAGGCTACGAGCAGTACTTC. It codes for CASSRSGGGYEQYF.

This chain uses TRBV7-3 with TRBJ1-3; D remains unclear. The V gene lost 5 bases and the J gene lost 0 bases, with 8 bases spanning the gap. The V gene's germline CDR1 is SGHTA and CDR2 FQGTGA. The CDR3 is 14 amino acids. DNA for the CDR3: TGTGCCAGCAGCCCCTCGGGCTCTGGAAACACCATATATTTT. This encodes CASSPSGSGNTIYF.